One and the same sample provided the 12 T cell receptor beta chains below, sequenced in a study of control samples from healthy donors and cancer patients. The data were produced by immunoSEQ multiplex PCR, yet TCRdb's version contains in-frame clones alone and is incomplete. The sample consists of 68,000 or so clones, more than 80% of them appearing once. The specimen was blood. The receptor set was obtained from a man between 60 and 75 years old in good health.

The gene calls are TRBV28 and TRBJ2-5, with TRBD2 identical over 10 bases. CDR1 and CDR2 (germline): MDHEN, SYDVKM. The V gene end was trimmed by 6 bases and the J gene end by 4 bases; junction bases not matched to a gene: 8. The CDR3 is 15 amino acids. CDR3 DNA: TGTGCCAGCAGGGAGAGAGCGGGAGGGCGAGAGACCCAGTACTTC. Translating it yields CASRERAGGRETQYF.

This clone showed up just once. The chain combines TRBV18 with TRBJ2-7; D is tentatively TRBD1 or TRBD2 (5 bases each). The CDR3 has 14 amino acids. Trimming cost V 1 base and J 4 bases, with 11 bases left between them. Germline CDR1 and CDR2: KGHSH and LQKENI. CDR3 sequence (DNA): TGTGCCAGCTCACCACAGATGGGGGAATACGAGCAGTACTTC. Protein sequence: CASSPQMGEYEQYF.

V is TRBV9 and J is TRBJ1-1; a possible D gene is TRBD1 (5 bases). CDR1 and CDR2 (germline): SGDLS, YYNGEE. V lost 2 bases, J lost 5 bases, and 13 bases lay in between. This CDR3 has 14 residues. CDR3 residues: CASSVGLHGTEAFF. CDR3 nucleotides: TGTGCCAGCAGCGTGGGACTACACGGAACTGAAGCTTTCTTT.

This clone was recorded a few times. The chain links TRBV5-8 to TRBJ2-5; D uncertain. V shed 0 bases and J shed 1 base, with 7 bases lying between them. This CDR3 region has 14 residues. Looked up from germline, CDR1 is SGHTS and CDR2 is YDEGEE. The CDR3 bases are TGTGCCAGCAGCTTGGTGTTAGCCCAAGAGACCCAGTACTTC. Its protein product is CASSLVLAQETQYF. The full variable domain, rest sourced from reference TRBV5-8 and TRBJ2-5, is EAGVTQSPTHLIKTRGQQATLRCSPISGHTSVYWYQQALGLGLQFLLWYDEGEERNRGNFPPRFSGRQFPNYSSELNVNALELEDSALYLCASSLVLAQETQYFGPGTRLLVL.

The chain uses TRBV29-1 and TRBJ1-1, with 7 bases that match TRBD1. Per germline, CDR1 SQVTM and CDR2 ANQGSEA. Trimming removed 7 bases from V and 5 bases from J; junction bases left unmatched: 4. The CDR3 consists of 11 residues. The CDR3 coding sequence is TGCAGCGGACAGGGTGAAACTGAAGCTTTCTTT. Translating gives CSGQGETEAFF.

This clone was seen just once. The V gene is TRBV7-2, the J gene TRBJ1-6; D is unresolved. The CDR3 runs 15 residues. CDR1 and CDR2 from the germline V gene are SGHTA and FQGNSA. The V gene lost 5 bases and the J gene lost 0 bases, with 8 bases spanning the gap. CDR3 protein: CASSPGNSYNSPLHF. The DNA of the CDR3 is TGTGCCAGCAGCCCTGGGAACTCCTATAATTCACCCCTCCACTTT.

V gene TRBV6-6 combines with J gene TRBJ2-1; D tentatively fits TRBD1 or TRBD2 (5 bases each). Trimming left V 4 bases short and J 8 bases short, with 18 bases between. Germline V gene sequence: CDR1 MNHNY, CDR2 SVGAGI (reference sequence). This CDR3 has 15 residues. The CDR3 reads CASSSGDAFSDEQFF. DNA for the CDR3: TGTGCCAGCAGTTCCGGGGACGCCTTTAGCGATGAGCAGTTCTTC.

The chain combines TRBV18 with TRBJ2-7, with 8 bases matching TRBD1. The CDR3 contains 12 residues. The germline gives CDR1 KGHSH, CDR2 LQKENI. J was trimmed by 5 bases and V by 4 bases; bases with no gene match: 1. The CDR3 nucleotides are TGTGCCAGCTCACGGACAGGGAACGAGCAGTACTTC. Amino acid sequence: CASSRTGNEQYF. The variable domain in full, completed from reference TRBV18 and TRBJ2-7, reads NAGVMQNPRHLVRRRGQEARLRCSPMKGHSHVYWYRQLPEEGLKFMVYLQKENIIDESGMPKERFSAEFPKEGPSILRIQQVVRGDSAAYFCASSRTGNEQYFGPGTRLTVT.

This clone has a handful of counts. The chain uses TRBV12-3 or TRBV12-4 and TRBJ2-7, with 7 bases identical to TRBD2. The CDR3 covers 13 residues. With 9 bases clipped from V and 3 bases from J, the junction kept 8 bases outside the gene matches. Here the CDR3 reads CASSAGTNYEQYF. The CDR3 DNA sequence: TGTGCCAGTTCGGCCGGGACTAACTACGAGCAGTACTTC.

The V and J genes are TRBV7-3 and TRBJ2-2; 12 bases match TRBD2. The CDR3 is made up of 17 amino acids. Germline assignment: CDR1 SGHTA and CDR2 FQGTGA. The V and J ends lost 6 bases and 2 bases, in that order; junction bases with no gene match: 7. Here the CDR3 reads CASSRTSGNDNTGELFF. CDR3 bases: TGTGCCAGCAGTCGGACTAGCGGGAATGATAACACCGGGGAGCTGTTTTTT.

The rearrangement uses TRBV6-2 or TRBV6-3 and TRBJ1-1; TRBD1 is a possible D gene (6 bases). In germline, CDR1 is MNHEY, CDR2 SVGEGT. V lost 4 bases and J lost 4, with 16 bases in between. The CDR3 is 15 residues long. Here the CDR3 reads CASSSDRLSITEAFF. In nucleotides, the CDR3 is TGTGCCAGCAGTTCCGACAGGTTGTCGATCACTGAAGCTTTCTTT.

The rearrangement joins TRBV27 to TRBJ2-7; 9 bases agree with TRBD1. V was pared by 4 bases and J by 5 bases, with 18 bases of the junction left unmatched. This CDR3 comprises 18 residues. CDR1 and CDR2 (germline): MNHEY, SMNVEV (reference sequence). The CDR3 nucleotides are TGTGCCAGCAGTTCCCGCGCTATGGGGACAGGGAAAGTGCACGAGCAGTACTTC. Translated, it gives CASSSRAMGTGKVHEQYF.